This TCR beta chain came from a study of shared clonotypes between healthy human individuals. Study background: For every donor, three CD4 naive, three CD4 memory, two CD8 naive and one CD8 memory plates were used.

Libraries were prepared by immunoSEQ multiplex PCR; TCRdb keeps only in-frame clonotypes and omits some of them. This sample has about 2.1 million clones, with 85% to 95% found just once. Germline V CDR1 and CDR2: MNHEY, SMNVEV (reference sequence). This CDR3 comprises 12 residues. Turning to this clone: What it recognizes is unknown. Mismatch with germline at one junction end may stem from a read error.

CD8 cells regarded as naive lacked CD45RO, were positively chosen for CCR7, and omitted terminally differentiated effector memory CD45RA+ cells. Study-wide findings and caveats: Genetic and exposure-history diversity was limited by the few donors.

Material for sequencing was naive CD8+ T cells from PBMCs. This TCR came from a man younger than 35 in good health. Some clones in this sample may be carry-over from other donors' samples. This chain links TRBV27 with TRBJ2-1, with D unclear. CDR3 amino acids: CASSWPGRSPIF. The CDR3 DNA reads TGTGCCAGCAGTTGGCCCGGGCGAAGCCCAATCTTC.